This T cell receptor (beta chain) was sequenced during a study of cytomegalovirus exposure and HLA in healthy donors. Study outcomes and limitations: In vitro experiments confirmed that a few CMV-associated chains were specific for CMV antigens. For cytomegalovirus status, the classifier reportedly gave diagnoses with high specificity and sensitivity. Sequencing had likely introduced a cluster of highly shared sequence variants as an artifact.

Comments on this clone: Its specificity is unknown.

13 Jbeta primers and 60 Vbeta primers were used for the PCR. Sequenced by immunoSEQ multiplex PCR; TCRdb stores in-frame clones only, minus some. Counted here are 150,000 to 250,000 clones, approximately 80% occurring once; the ten biggest clones make up roughly 0.097%. The V gene's germline CDR1 is SQVTM and CDR2 ANQGSEA. CDR3 size: 14 residues. The V end lost 0 bases, the J end lost 2 bases, and 8 bases lay between the germline ends. Material: PBMCs. The V and J genes are TRBV29-1 and TRBJ2-1, with TRBD1 as a possible D gene (6 bases). This receptor was obtained from a boy between 2 and 10 years old in good health and CMV-seronegative. The CDR3 coding sequence is TGCAGCGTTGAAGATAGGACAGCCTACAATGAGCAGTTCTTC. Residues: CSVEDRTAYNEQFF.